The entry below describes one TCR beta chain. The antigen remains unidentified. This may arise from a read error, as a much more abundant clone is one base away. Using RNA template, CDR3s of TCR alpha and beta were amplified with iRepertoire arm-PCR. For one-step reverse transcription and amplification, 100-400 ng of tissue mRNA or PBMC total RNA was used. TCRdb processed the multiplex PCR reads anew with MiXCR; each CDR3 protein has one entry. The data hold roughly 100,000 distinct CDR3 sequences, with around 28% observed a single time. Germline V gene sequence: CDR1 SNHLY, CDR2 FYNNEI. CDR3 length: 18 amino acids. This sample is part of a study of glioma-infiltrating T cells. Study-wide results and caveats: Tissue-blood divergence was below expectation in non-neoplastic patients, above in gliomas. Only very few CDR3 sequences appeared in both tissue and blood.

The receptor was isolated from a human donor with low-grade glioma or glioblastoma, undergoing nonglioma brain surgery, or in good health (not recorded which). This rearrangement joins TRBV2 to TRBJ1-1, with 7 bases that match TRBD1. Sample: glioma tissue, nonneoplastic brain tissue, or PBMCs (not recorded which). The CDR3 DNA reads as TGTGCCCGCAGAGTACCCCTTGCAGGGGGTCGAGAGAACACTGAAGCTTTCTTT. It encodes CARRVPLAGGRENTEAFF.